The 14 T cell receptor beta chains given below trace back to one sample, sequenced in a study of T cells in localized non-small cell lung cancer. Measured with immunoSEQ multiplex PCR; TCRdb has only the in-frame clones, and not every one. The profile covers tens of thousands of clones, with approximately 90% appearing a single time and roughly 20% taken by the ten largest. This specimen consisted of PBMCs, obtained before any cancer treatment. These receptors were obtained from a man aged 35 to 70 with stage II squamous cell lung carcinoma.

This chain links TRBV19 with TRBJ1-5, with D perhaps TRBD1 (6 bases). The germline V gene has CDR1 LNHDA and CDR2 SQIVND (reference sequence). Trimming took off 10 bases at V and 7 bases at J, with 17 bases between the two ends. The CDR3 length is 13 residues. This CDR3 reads CATTQGAGQPQHF. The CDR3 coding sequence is TGTGCCACCACACAGGGCGCTGGACAGCCCCAGCATTTT. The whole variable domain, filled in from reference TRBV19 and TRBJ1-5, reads DGGITQSPKYLFRKEGQNVTLSCEQNLNHDAMYWYRQDPGQGLRLIYYSQIVNDFQKGDIAEGYSVSREKKESFPLTVTSAQKNPTAFYLCATTQGAGQPQHFGDGTRLSIL.

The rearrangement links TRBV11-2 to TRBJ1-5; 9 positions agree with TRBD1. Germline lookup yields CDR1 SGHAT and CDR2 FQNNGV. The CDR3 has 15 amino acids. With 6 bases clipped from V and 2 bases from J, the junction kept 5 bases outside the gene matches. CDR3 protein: CASRRTGAGNQPQHF. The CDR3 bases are TGTGCCAGCAGAAGGACAGGGGCCGGCAATCAGCCCCAGCATTTT.

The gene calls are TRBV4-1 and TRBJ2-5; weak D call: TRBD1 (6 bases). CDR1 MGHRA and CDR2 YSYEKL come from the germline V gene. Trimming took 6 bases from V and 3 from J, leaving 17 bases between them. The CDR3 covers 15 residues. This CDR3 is CASSYGAGTKETQYF. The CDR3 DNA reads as TGCGCCAGCAGTTACGGGGCCGGGACAAAAGAGACCCAGTACTTC.

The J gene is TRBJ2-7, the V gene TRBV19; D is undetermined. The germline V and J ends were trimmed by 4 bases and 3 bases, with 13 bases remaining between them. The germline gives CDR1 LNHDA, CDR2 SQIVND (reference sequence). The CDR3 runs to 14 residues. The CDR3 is CASSKEGFIYEQYF. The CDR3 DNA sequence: TGTGCCAGTAGTAAGGAAGGGTTTATCTACGAGCAGTACTTC.

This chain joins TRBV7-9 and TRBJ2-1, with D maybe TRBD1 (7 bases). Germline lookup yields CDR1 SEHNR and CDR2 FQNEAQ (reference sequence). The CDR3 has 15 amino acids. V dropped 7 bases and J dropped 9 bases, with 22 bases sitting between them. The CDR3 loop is CASTPRGTPSGEQFF. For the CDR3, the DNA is TGTGCCAGCACCCCCAGGGGGACTCCCTCTGGTGAGCAGTTCTTC.

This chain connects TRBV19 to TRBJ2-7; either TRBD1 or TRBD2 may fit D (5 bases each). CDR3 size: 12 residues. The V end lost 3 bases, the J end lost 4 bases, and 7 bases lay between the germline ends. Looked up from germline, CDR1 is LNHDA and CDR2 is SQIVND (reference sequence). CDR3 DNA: TGTGCCAGTAGTATGAGGGGTTACGAGCAGTACTTC. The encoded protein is CASSMRGYEQYF.

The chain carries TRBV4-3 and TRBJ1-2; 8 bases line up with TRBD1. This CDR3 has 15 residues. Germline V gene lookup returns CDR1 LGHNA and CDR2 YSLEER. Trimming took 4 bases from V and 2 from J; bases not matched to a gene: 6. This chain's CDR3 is CASSPGQGQNYGYTF. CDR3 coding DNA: TGCGCCAGCAGCCCCGGACAGGGTCAGAACTATGGCTACACCTTC.

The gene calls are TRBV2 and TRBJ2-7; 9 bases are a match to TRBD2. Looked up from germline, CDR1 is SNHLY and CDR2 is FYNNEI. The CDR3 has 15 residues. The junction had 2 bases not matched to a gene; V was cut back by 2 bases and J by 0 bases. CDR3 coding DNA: TGTGCCAGCAGTGAACCAGCGGGAGGCTCCTACGAGCAGTACTTC. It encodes CASSEPAGGSYEQYF.

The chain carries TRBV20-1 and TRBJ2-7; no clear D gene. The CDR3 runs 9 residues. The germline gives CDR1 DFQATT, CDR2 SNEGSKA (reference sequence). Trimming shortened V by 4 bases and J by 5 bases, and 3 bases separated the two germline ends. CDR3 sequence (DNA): TGCAGTGCTAACGACGAGCAGTACTTC. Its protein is CSANDEQYF.

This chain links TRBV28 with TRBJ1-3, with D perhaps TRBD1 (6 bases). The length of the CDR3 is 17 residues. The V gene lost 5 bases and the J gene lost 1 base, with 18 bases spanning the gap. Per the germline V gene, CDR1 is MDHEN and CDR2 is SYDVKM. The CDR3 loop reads CASSRGRGDTSGNTIYF. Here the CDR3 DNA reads TGTGCCAGCAGTCGTGGCCGAGGGGACACGTCTGGAAACACCATATATTTT.

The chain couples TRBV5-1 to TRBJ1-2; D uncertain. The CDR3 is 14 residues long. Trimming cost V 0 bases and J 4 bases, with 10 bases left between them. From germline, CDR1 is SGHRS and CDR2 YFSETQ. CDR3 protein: CASSLDASRYGYTF. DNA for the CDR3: TGCGCCAGCAGCTTGGATGCGTCGCGCTATGGCTACACCTTC.

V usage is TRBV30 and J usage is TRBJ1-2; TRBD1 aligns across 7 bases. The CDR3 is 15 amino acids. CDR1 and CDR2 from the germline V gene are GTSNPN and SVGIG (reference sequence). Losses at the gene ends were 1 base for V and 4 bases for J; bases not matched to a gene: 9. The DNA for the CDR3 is TGTGCCTGGAGTGACACTCTGGGACAGCCCTATGGCTACACCTTC. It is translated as CAWSDTLGQPYGYTF. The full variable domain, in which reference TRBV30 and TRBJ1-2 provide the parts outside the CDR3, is SQTIHQWPATLVQPVGSPLSLECTVEGTSNPNLYWYRQAAGRGLQLLFYSVGIGQISSEVPQNLSASRPQDRQFILSSKKLLLSDSGFYLCAWSDTLGQPYGYTFGSGTRLTVV.

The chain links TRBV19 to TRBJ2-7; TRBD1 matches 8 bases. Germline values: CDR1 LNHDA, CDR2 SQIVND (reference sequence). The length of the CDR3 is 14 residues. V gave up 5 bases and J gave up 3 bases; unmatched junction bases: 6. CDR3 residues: CASSVGTGGYEQYF. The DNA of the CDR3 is TGTGCCAGTAGTGTCGGGACAGGAGGCTACGAGCAGTACTTC.

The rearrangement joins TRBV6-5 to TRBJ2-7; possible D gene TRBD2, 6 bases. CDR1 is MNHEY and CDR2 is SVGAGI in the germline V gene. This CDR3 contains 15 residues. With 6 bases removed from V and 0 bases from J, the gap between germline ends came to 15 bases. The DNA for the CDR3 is TGTGCCAGCAGGCGCCGGGACTCGCCCTCCTACGAGCAGTACTTC. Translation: CASRRRDSPSYEQYF.